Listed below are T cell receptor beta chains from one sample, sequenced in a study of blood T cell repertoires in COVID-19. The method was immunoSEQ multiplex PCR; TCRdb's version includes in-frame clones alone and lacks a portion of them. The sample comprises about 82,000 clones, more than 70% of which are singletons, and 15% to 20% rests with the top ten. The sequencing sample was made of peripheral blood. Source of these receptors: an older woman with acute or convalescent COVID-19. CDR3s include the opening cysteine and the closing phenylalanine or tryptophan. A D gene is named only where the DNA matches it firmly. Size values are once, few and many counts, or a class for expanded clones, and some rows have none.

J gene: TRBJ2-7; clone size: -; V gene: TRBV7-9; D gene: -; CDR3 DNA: TGTGCCAGCAGCTTAGTCCGGGGGACGGGGTTCTACGAGCAGTACTTC; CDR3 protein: CASSLVRGTGFYEQYF
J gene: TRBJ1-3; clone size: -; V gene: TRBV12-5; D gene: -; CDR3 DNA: TGTGCTAGTGGCGCAGGAAACTCTGGAAACACCATATATTTT; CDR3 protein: CASGAGNSGNTIYF
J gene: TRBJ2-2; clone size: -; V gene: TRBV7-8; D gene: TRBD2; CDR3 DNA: TGTGCCAGCAGCCCTGGGACTAGCGGGGCCTACGCCGGGGAGCTGTTTTTT; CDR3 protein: CASSPGTSGAYAGELFF
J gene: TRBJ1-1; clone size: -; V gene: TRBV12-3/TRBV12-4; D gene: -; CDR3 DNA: TGTGCCAGCAGTTTGGTCCAGGTCTCAGCTTTCTTT; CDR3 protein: CASSLVQVSAFF
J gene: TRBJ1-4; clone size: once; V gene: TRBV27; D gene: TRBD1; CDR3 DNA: TGTGCCAGCAGTTTCCGTTCTAACCTCGGGACAGCTAATGAAAAACTGTTTTTT; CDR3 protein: CASSFRSNLGTANEKLFF
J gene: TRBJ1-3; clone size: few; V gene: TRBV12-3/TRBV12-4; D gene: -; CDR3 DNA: TGTGCCTGCCGATTGAGCTCTGGAAACACCATATATTTT; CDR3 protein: CACRLSSGNTIYF
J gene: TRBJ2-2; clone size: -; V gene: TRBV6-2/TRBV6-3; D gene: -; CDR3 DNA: TGTGCCAGCAGTTACAGGGGGGGCACCGGGGAGCTGTTTTTT; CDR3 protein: CASSYRGGTGELFF
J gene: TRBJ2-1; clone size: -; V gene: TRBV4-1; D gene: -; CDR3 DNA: TGCGCCAGCAGCCAAGAAACGGGGAGCTCCTACAATGAGCAGTTCTTC; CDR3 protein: CASSQETGSSYNEQFF
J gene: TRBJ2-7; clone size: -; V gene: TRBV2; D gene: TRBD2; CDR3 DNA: TGTGCCAGCCTGAGCGGGAGTACGTACGAGCAGTACTTC; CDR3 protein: CASLSGSTYEQYF
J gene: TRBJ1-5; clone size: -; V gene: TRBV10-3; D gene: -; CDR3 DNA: TGTGCCATCAGTGAGGTTGGGGGGCAGCCCCAGCATTTT; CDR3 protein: CAISEVGGQPQHF
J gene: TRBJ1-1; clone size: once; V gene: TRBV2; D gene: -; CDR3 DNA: TGTGCCAGCAAGAGGGATGGCACTGAAGCTTTCTTT; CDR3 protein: CASKRDGTEAFF
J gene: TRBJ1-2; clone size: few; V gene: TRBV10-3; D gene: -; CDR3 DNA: TGTGCCATCAGTGAGTCAGTAGGACAGAACTATGGCTACACCTTC; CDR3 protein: CAISESVGQNYGYTF
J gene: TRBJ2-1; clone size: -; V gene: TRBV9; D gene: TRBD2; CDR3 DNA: TGTGCCAGCAGCAAGGCGGGAGTTGGGAATGAGCAGTTCTTC; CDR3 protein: CASSKAGVGNEQFF
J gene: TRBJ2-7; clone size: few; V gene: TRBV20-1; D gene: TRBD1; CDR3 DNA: TGCAGTGCTAGTTCCCGACAGGGAACCTACGAGCAGTACTTC; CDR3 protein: CSASSRQGTYEQYF
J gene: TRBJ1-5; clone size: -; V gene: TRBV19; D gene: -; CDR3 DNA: TGTGCCAGTAGTATAATGGAGGGACGGCCCTCGTGGCCCCAGCATTTT; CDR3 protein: CASSIMEGRPSWPQHF
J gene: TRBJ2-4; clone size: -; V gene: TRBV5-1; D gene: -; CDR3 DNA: TGCGCCAGCAGCCCGGAGACTGGAGATATTCAGTACTTC; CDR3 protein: CASSPETGDIQYF
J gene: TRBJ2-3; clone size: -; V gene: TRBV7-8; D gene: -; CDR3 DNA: TGTGCCAGCAGCTTATTAGGGACTGGAGCTGTTGGTACGCAGTATTTT; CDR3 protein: CASSLLGTGAVGTQYF
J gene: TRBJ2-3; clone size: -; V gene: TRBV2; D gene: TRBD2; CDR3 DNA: TGTGCCAGCAGTGAATGGCTAGCGGGGTACACAGATACGCAGTATTTT; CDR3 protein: CASSEWLAGYTDTQYF
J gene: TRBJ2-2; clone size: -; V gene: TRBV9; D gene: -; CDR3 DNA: TGTGCCAGCAGCGTAGCGAGCGGAGCCGGGGAGCTGTTTTTT; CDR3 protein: CASSVASGAGELFF
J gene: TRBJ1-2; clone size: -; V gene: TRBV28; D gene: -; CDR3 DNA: TGTGCCAGCAGTTTAAGGGGGTCCTATGGCTACACCTTC; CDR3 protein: CASSLRGSYGYTF
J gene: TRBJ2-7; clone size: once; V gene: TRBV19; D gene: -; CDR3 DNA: TGTGCCAGTAGTATGGGGCCAAGCCAGCAGTACTTC; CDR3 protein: CASSMGPSQQYF
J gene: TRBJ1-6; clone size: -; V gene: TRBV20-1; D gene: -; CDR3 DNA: TGCAGTGCTAGTATCGACAGACGAGATAATTCACCCCTCCACTTT; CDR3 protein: CSASIDRRDNSPLHF
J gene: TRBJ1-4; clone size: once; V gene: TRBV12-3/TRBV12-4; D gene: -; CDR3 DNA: TGTGCCAGCAGGCCTACAGGAGAAAAACTGTTTTTT; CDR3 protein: CASRPTGEKLFF